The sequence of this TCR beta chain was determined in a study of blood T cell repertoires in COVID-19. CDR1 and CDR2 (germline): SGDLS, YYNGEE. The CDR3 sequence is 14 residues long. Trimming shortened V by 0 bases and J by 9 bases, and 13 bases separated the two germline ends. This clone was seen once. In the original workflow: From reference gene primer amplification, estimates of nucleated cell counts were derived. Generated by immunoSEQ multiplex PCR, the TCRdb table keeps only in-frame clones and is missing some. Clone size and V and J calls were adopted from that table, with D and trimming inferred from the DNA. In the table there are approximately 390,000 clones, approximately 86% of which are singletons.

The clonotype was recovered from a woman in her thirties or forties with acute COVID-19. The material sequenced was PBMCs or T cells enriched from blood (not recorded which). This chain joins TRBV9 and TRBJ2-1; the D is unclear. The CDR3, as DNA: TGTGCCAGCAGCGTAGTTGAGGAGATCGGTGAGCAGTTCTTC. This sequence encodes CASSVVEEIGEQFF.